A selection of T cell receptor beta chains follows, all from one sample in a study of blood T cell repertoires in COVID-19. Generated by immunoSEQ multiplex PCR, the TCRdb table keeps only in-frame clones and is missing some. The sample has roughly 330,000 clones, around 83% seen once. What was sequenced was peripheral blood. The receptors derive from a woman aged 50 to 60 with acute or convalescent COVID-19. Both conserved end residues are part of each CDR3. D genes are given only for firm matches. For some rows the clone size is stated as once, few or many, or as a class when expanded; others skip it.

D gene: -
V gene: TRBV2
J gene: TRBJ1-5
clone size: -
CDR3 protein: CASSESGGQPQHF
CDR3 DNA: TGTGCCAGCAGTGAAAGCGGGGGACAGCCCCAGCATTTT

D gene: TRBD2
V gene: TRBV7-2
J gene: TRBJ2-3
clone size: -
CDR3 protein: CASSHPVSLAVADTQYF
CDR3 DNA: TGTGCCAGCAGCCACCCTGTTTCGCTAGCGGTGGCAGATACGCAGTATTTT

D gene: TRBD2
V gene: TRBV20-1
J gene: TRBJ2-3
clone size: -
CDR3 protein: CSAGTTAQYF
CDR3 DNA: TGCAGTGCTGGGACTACCGCGCAGTATTTT

D gene: TRBD2
V gene: TRBV14
J gene: TRBJ2-2
clone size: -
CDR3 protein: CASSQDKAGGPGGELFF
CDR3 DNA: TGTGCCAGCAGCCAAGATAAGGCGGGAGGGCCAGGAGGGGAGCTGTTTTTT

D gene: -
V gene: TRBV7-9
J gene: TRBJ1-1
clone size: once
CDR3 protein: CASSWRNTEAFF
CDR3 DNA: TGTGCCAGCAGCTGGAGAAACACTGAAGCTTTCTTT

D gene: -
V gene: TRBV24-1
J gene: TRBJ2-5
clone size: -
CDR3 protein: CATSDSRQTQETQYF
CDR3 DNA: TGTGCCACCAGTGATTCCAGACAGACCCAAGAGACCCAGTACTTC

D gene: -
V gene: TRBV7-8
J gene: TRBJ1-3
clone size: -
CDR3 protein: CASSSGTGNTIYF
CDR3 DNA: TGTGCCAGCAGTTCCGGGACTGGAAACACCATATATTTT

D gene: TRBD1
V gene: TRBV5-1
J gene: TRBJ2-7
clone size: -
CDR3 protein: CASSLAAGGSYEQYF
CDR3 DNA: TGCGCCAGCAGCTTGGCAGCAGGGGGCTCCTACGAGCAGTACTTC

D gene: TRBD2
V gene: TRBV15
J gene: TRBJ2-6
clone size: -
CDR3 protein: CATSRGLAGGLGSGANVLTF
CDR3 DNA: TGTGCCACCAGCAGAGGATTAGCGGGAGGGTTAGGCTCTGGGGCCAACGTCCTGACTTTC

D gene: -
V gene: TRBV25-1
J gene: TRBJ1-2
clone size: -
CDR3 protein: CASMSESDGYTF
CDR3 DNA: TGTGCCAGCATGTCGGAGAGCGATGGCTACACCTTC

D gene: TRBD2
V gene: TRBV7-9
J gene: TRBJ2-2
clone size: -
CDR3 protein: CASSLTSGGDTGELFF
CDR3 DNA: TGTGCCAGCAGCTTGACTAGCGGGGGGGACACCGGGGAGCTGTTTTTT

D gene: TRBD1
V gene: TRBV29-1
J gene: TRBJ1-2
clone size: -
CDR3 protein: CSVEDRGRGYTF
CDR3 DNA: TGCAGCGTTGAGGACAGGGGGCGCGGCTACACCTTC

D gene: TRBD1
V gene: TRBV7-2
J gene: TRBJ2-3
clone size: -
CDR3 protein: CASSRTGTPSTDTQYF
CDR3 DNA: TGTGCCAGCAGCCGGACAGGGACCCCTAGCACAGATACGCAGTATTTT

D gene: -
V gene: TRBV30
J gene: TRBJ2-5
clone size: -
CDR3 protein: CAWSGGPQETQYF
CDR3 DNA: TGTGCCTGGAGCGGGGGGCCTCAAGAGACCCAGTACTTC

D gene: TRBD2
V gene: TRBV5-5
J gene: TRBJ2-2
clone size: -
CDR3 protein: CASSSLPASGSNGELFF
CDR3 DNA: TGTGCCAGCAGCTCGCTCCCGGCTAGCGGGAGTAACGGGGAGCTGTTTTTT

D gene: -
V gene: TRBV6-5
J gene: TRBJ2-1
clone size: -
CDR3 protein: CASIPEGGNEQFF
CDR3 DNA: TGTGCCAGCATTCCCGAGGGAGGCAATGAGCAGTTCTTC

D gene: TRBD2
V gene: TRBV14
J gene: TRBJ2-3
clone size: few
CDR3 protein: CASSLYSGSTDTQYF
CDR3 DNA: TGTGCCAGCAGCCTATATAGCGGGTCCACAGATACGCAGTATTTT

D gene: -
V gene: TRBV10-2
J gene: TRBJ2-1
clone size: -
CDR3 protein: CASSVLSGEQFF
CDR3 DNA: TGCGCCAGCAGTGTCCTAAGCGGGGAGCAGTTCTTC

D gene: -
V gene: TRBV6-1
J gene: TRBJ2-3
clone size: -
CDR3 protein: CASSEGEGGLADTQYF
CDR3 DNA: TGTGCCAGCAGTGAAGGGGAGGGGGGCCTCGCAGATACGCAGTATTTT

D gene: TRBD1
V gene: TRBV29-1
J gene: TRBJ2-3
clone size: -
CDR3 protein: CSGGTGTDTQYF
CDR3 DNA: TGCAGCGGGGGGACAGGGACAGATACGCAGTATTTT

D gene: TRBD2
V gene: TRBV5-4
J gene: TRBJ2-3
clone size: -
CDR3 protein: CASSSRLAVSTDTQYF
CDR3 DNA: TGTGCCAGCAGCTCCCGACTAGCGGTTAGCACAGATACGCAGTATTTT

D gene: TRBD1
V gene: TRBV19
J gene: TRBJ1-3
clone size: -
CDR3 protein: CASLGQGGNTIYF
CDR3 DNA: TGTGCCAGTCTAGGACAGGGTGGAAACACCATATATTTT

D gene: TRBD1
V gene: TRBV2
J gene: TRBJ2-7
clone size: few
CDR3 protein: CASSAGQGLAGSYEQYF
CDR3 DNA: TGTGCCAGCAGCGCGGGACAGGGGCTTGCTGGCTCCTACGAGCAGTACTTC

D gene: TRBD2
V gene: TRBV29-1
J gene: TRBJ2-2
clone size: -
CDR3 protein: CSVPERGNTGELFF
CDR3 DNA: TGCAGCGTTCCAGAGCGGGGGAACACCGGGGAGCTGTTTTTT

D gene: TRBD1
V gene: TRBV6-5
J gene: TRBJ1-2
clone size: once
CDR3 protein: CATRNGGQGASGYTF
CDR3 DNA: TGTGCCACTCGGAACGGGGGACAGGGGGCTTCTGGCTACACCTTC

D gene: -
V gene: TRBV2
J gene: TRBJ1-5
clone size: few
CDR3 protein: CASSSRRDQPQHF
CDR3 DNA: TGTGCCAGCAGTTCCAGGCGGGATCAGCCCCAGCATTTT

D gene: -
V gene: TRBV12-5
J gene: TRBJ2-1
clone size: few
CDR3 protein: CASGGPTGTEQFF
CDR3 DNA: TGTGCTAGTGGCGGACCTACAGGTACTGAGCAGTTCTTC

D gene: TRBD2
V gene: TRBV6-2/TRBV6-3
J gene: TRBJ2-5
clone size: -
CDR3 protein: CASSSGLAGRETQYF
CDR3 DNA: TGTGCCAGCAGCTCGGGACTAGCGGGACGCGAGACCCAGTACTTC

D gene: -
V gene: TRBV25-1
J gene: TRBJ1-1
clone size: -
CDR3 protein: CASIERGYAFF
CDR3 DNA: TGTGCCAGCATTGAGAGGGGGTATGCTTTCTTT

D gene: -
V gene: TRBV6-2/TRBV6-3
J gene: TRBJ2-3
clone size: -
CDR3 protein: CASSYPRNSTDTQYF
CDR3 DNA: TGTGCCAGCAGTTACCCCAGGAATAGTACAGATACGCAGTATTTT

D gene: -
V gene: TRBV12-3/TRBV12-4
J gene: TRBJ1-1
clone size: -
CDR3 protein: CASSPMRNTEAFF
CDR3 DNA: TGTGCCAGCAGCCCGATGCGGAACACTGAAGCTTTCTTT

D gene: -
V gene: TRBV6-1
J gene: TRBJ1-1
clone size: -
CDR3 protein: CASSETGPYTEAFF
CDR3 DNA: TGTGCCAGCAGTGAAACAGGGCCCTACACTGAAGCTTTCTTT

D gene: TRBD2
V gene: TRBV7-9
J gene: TRBJ2-5
clone size: -
CDR3 protein: CASSPRGVETQYF
CDR3 DNA: TGTGCCAGCAGCCCCCGGGGGGTGGAGACCCAGTACTTC

D gene: -
V gene: TRBV2
J gene: TRBJ1-2
clone size: -
CDR3 protein: CASTVLLTVGYTF
CDR3 DNA: TGTGCCAGCACCGTACTCTTAACTGTTGGCTACACCTTC

D gene: -
V gene: TRBV27
J gene: TRBJ1-4
clone size: -
CDR3 protein: CASSLRGGGNEKLFF
CDR3 DNA: TGTGCCAGCAGTTTACGGGGAGGGGGTAATGAAAAACTGTTTTTT